The clone carrying this TCR beta chain was recorded only once. Its target is unknown. This specimen belongs to a study of OX40 agonist ivuxolimab in advanced cancers. The wider study: Patients were around 83% male with ages roughly 20 to 80, mean 60.

The table came from immunoSEQ multiplex PCR; TCRdb's copy has only in-frame clones and leaves some out. Here the sample spans about 50,000 clones, roughly 90% being singletons. Study observations and caveats: By week 6 at 0.1 to 3.0 mg/kg, blood CD4+ and CD8+ T cells had expanded clonally.

CDR1 and CDR2 (germline): LNHDA, SQIVND (reference sequence). The CDR3 is 14 residues long. The germline V and J ends were trimmed by 2 bases and 6 bases, with 13 bases remaining between them. The sequencing here drew on CD4+ or CD8+ T cells sorted from blood, taken in a trial of the OX40 agonist ivuxolimab. The chain couples TRBV19 to TRBJ1-2, with D possibly being TRBD1 (5 bases). This clonotype originated in an adult with an advanced solid tumor such as melanoma, head and neck, liver or kidney cancer. CDR3 DNA: TGTGCCAGTAGTATAAGGTACAGGTACGATGGCTACACCTTC. It specifies CASSIRYRYDGYTF.